One T cell receptor (beta chain) is described in this entry. The data were taken from a study of blood T cell repertoires in COVID-19. Clones were sequenced by immunoSEQ multiplex PCR, and TCRdb holds only the in-frame ones, with some missing. Among 250,000 to 300,000 clones listed, around 78% were seen once. The length of the CDR3 is 19 residues. V shed 5 bases and J shed 0 bases, with 20 bases lying between them. Per germline, CDR1 MNHEY and CDR2 SVGEGT. The chain has TRBV6-2 or TRBV6-3 and TRBJ2-6, with D unclear. The sequence derives from a man aged 60 to 75 who had recovered from COVID-19. The sequenced sample was peripheral blood. CDR3 protein: CASSLNPRRTNSGANVLTF. CDR3 sequence (DNA): TGTGCCAGCAGTCTTAACCCGAGGCGCACCAACTCTGGGGCCAACGTCCTGACTTTC.